This T cell receptor beta chain appears in the sequencing data of a study of T cells in Graves' hyperthyroidism and ophthalmopathy. Overall study findings and caveats: A model built on 13 V-J features separated ophthalmopathy from stable hyperthyroidism.

The source material, RNA transcripts, was used to amplify TCR beta CDR3 regions. The HTBI primer set was used in a first-round RT-PCR of the TCR CDR3. TCRdb processed the multiplex PCR reads anew with MiXCR; each CDR3 protein has one entry. Here the sample spans some 740,000 distinct CDR3 sequences, 11% to 15% being singletons. A word on this clonotype: Its antigen is unidentified. A much larger clone sits a single nucleotide away, making a read error possible.

Among the patients, aged 18 to 65, hyperthyroidism was newly diagnosed and had lasted under 2 months. The CDR3 has 18 amino acids. CDR1 SGHVS and CDR2 FQNEAQ come from the germline V gene. The TCR originated in a woman between 18 and 30 years old with Graves' hyperthyroidism. Sequencing input: blood. The genes are TRBV7-8 and TRBJ2-1; 9 bases agree with TRBD2. The CDR3: CASSRKRVAGVKDNEQLF. CDR3 sequence (DNA): TGTGCCAGCAGCCGTAAGCGGGTAGCGGGAGTAAAAGACAATGAGCAGCTCTTC.